This T cell receptor (beta chain) was recorded in a study of CD8+ T cells in alopecia areata. Across the study: The share of scalp area affected provided the severity score for treated patients. Study findings and constraints: On tofacitinib, scalp clonality and expanded CD8+ clones among top 100 fell significantly. A great number of expanded lesional clones endured in scalp and blood during tofacitinib. Lesional scalp, notably in alopecia totalis/universalis, had clonality above that of normal scalp.

cDNA prepared by RNA extraction and subsequent reverse transcription served as the template for sequencing. Generated by immunoSEQ multiplex PCR, the TCRdb table keeps only in-frame clones and is missing some. Here the sample spans about 94,000 clones, around three quarters being singletons. Concerning this clone itself: Its target is not known.

Germline V lookup: CDR1 SGHAT, CDR2 FQNNGV. Trimming cost V 4 bases and J 9 bases, with 19 bases left between them. The CDR3 loop spans 14 amino acids. Indicated treatment: oral pan-JAK inhibitor, 5-10 mg twice daily. V gene TRBV11-2 combines with J gene TRBJ2-7; maybe TRBD1 (6 bases). This specimen was CD8+ T cells sorted from blood, taken at week 44, from a patient treated with tofacitinib. The receptor comes from a human donor with alopecia areata. The CDR3 reads CASSSDLQQGAQYF. As DNA, the CDR3 is TGTGCCAGCAGCTCAGATCTACAACAGGGCGCGCAGTACTTC. Looking up the rest from reference TRBV11-2 and TRBJ2-7 gives the full variable domain: EAGVAQSPRYKIIEKRQSVAFWCNPISGHATLYWYQQILGQGPKLLIQFQNNGVVDDSQLPKDRFSAERLKGVDSTLKIQPAKLEDSAVYLCASSSDLQQGAQYFGPGTRLTVT.